This paragraph reports one T cell receptor (beta chain). As yet, its antigen is unknown. This entry belongs to a study of cytomegalovirus exposure and HLA in healthy donors. Study-level background: Both the approximately 120 validation repertoires and the approximately 700 first-cohort repertoires used the same platform, as reported by a later analysis. The study's findings and limits: Reportedly, diagnosis of cytomegalovirus status by the classifier showed high specificity and sensitivity. Altogether, some 170 TCR beta chains were recorded as cytomegalovirus-associated. Researchers reported that three CMV-associated chains were confirmed in vitro as CMV antigen-specific.

Here immunoSEQ multiplex PCR was the method, and the copy in TCRdb shows in-frame clones only, minus some. Of under 200,000 clones detected, 65% to 90% appear once; the ten largest clones hold around 2%. V was clipped by 3 bases and J by 7 bases, with 15 bases between them. CDR3 length: 14 amino acids. Germline CDR1 is MNHEY and CDR2 is SMNVEV (reference sequence). The rearrangement joins TRBV27 to TRBJ2-5, with a weak D call TRBD2 (6 bases). Specimen: PBMCs. This TCR derives from a young woman in good health and CMV-seronegative. The CDR3 DNA reads as TGTGCCAGCAGTTTGGGTGGAGGGGCTGGGACCCAGTACTTC. This translates into CASSLGGGAGTQYF.